Reported below is one TCR beta chain. The specificity of this receptor is unknown. The sample holds no much larger clone one base away, and base qualities are not on file. Participants in the prospective study were enrolled through a virtual design, were aged roughly 18 to 90 years, and lived in roughly 25 United States geographic areas. Cohort assignment in the prospective study relied on participant-reported clinical history from a screening survey and a study questionnaire. For ImmuneRACE Cohort 3, a participant was defined as recovered based on two consecutive negative NP/OP PCR tests, clearance by a healthcare professional, or resolution of symptoms. Mobile phlebotomists in the prospective study collected whole blood, serum and a nasopharyngeal or oropharyngeal swab from every participant. Prospective study participants could optionally give additional blood draws and questionnaires over a roughly 2-month period. Blood samples from the prospective study were shipped frozen or at room temperature prior to DNA extraction.

This sample was taken from a study of blood T cell repertoires in COVID-19 (dated by TCRdb to 2018 to 2021). Regarding the study in general: The collaborator samples originated in the United States, Italy and Spain and spanned the acute and convalescent phases of COVID-19. The prospective study material was composed of cDNA or gDNA derived from T cells, B-cell-depleted T cells, or PBMCs. Subjects who had been exposed to COVID-19, were actively infected with it, or had recovered from it provided the deeply sampled blood TCRbeta repertoires that made up the dataset. The repertoires were made available in a free public database intended to serve as a resource for research on the immune response to SARS-CoV-2. The samples were drawn from two sources: the first 160 participants of the ongoing ImmuneRACE study, and 950 to 1,500 subjects contributed by 6 global collaborators. The sample metadata nearly always contained a de-identified subject ID, COVID-19 status, age in years and sex. Where HLA class I and class II types were available, the types were taken from metadata supplied by the sample provider, not from assay-based typing.

The CDR3, from cysteine to phenylalanine, totals 14 residues. Left in the record is the CDR3 DNA by itself, 42 bases read in frame from the first base. CDR1 and CDR2 (DFQATT, SNEGSKA) derive from the germline V gene (reference sequence). The V end gives up 3 bases and the J end 2 bases, leaving 4 bases in the junction not matched to a gene. TCRbeta CDR3 regions were amplified from genomic DNA using the immunoSEQ Assay, a bias-controlled multiplex PCR. In the authors' own workflow: Within the assay, amplification of reference gene primers was used to estimate how many nucleated cells each sample contained. Sequence reads were collapsed and filtered to measure the absolute abundance of every unique TCRbeta CDR3 rearrangement. For each sample, productive Simpson clonality was calculated as the square root of Simpson's diversity index over productive rearrangements. The clones in this table, taken by TCRdb from immuneACCESS, are in-frame only. Not every clone is retained; where verified, under half of the shortfall comes from an unresolved V gene, and the cause of the rest is unknown. The V and J calls and clone size were taken over from that table, and D and trimming were inferred from the DNA. Within this sample are approximately 280,000 clones, with roughly 89% of them counted one time only. The ten most abundant clones make up 6% to 6.5% of the sample.

Results the study describes overall, beyond this receptor: How much clinical and demographic metadata was included differed by source and by participant, and the metadata was provided uncurated.

This TCR derives from a woman in her 40s who had recovered from COVID-19. This receptor chain uses TRBV20-1 and TRBJ2-1; 7 bases in the middle match TRBD2. Sequences were obtained from PBMCs or T cells enriched from blood (not recorded which). The CDR3 loop reads CSASAGVPYNEQFF. The bases read TGCAGTGCTAGTGCGGGAGTACCCTACAATGAGCAGTTCTTC.